The following is a T cell receptor (beta chain) sequence with its context. The source of the sample is a study of cytomegalovirus exposure and HLA in healthy donors. Germline V lookup: CDR1 LNHDA, CDR2 SQIVND (reference sequence). The CDR3 loop spans 15 amino acids. Germline trimming cut 1 base from V and 4 bases from J; bases unmatched to any gene: 2. It was with 60 Vbeta and 13 Jbeta primers that the PCR ran. Sequenced by immunoSEQ multiplex PCR; TCRdb stores in-frame clones only, minus some. This sample's clone table lists roughly 60,000 clones. Material for sequencing was PBMCs. The rearrangement uses TRBV19 and TRBJ2-2; TRBD1 matches 8 bases. This TCR derives from a woman under 30 in good health and CMV-seronegative. The chain's CDR3 is CASSIGQGSTGELFF. The CDR3 nucleotides are TGTGCCAGTAGTATAGGACAGGGGTCCACCGGGGAGCTGTTTTTT.